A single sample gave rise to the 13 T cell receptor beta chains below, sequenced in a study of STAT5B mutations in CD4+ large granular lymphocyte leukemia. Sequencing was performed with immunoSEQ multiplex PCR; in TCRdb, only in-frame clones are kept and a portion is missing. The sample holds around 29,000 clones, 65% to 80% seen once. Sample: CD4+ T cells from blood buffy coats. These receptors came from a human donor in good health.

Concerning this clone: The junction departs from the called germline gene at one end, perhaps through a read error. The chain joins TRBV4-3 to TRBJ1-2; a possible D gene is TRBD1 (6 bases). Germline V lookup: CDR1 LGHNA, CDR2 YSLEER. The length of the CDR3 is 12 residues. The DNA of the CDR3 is TGCGCCAGCAGTCAAGCAGGGGTAGGCTACACCTTC. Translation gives CASSQAGVGYTF.

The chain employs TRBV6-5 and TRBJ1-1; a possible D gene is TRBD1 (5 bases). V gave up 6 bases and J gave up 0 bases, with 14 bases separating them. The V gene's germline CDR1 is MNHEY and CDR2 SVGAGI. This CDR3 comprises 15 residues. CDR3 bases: TGTGCCAGCAGCCGAGGGGAGCTACTGAACACTGAAGCTTTCTTT. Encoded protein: CASSRGELLNTEAFF.

Here the CDR3 DNA reads TGTGCCAGCTCCCTGGGAGAGACCCAGTACTTC. This sequence encodes CASSLGETQYF. V is TRBV6-5 and J is TRBJ2-5; the D is unclear. The germline V and J ends were trimmed by 8 bases and 4 bases, with 8 bases remaining between them. CDR1 MNHEY and CDR2 SVGAGI come from the germline V gene. This CDR3 comprises 11 residues.

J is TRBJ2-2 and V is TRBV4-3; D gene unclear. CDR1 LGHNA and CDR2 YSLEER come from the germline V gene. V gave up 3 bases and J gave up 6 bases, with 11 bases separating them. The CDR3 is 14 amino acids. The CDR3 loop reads CASSQGLHSGELFF. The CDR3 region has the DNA TGCGCCAGCAGCCAGGGGTTACATTCCGGGGAGCTGTTTTTT.

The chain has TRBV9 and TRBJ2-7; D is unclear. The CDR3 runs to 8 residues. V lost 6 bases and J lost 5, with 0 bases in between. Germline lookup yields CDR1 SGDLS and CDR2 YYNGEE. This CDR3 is CASNEQYF. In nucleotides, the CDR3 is TGTGCCAGCAACGAGCAGTACTTC.

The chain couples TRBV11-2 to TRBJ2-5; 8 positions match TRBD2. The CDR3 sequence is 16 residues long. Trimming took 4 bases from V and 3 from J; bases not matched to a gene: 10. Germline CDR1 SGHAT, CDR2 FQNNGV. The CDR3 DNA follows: TGTGCCAGCAGCTCAGAGACCACTAGCGGAGAAGAGACCCAGTACTTC. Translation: CASSSETTSGEETQYF.

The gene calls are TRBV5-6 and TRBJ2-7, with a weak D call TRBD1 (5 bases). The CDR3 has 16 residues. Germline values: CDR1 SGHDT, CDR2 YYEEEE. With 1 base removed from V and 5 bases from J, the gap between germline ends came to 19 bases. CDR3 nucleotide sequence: TGTGCCAGCAGCTTGCGTCTGGGCCAGGGAAGCGACGAGCAGTACTTC. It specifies CASSLRLGQGSDEQYF. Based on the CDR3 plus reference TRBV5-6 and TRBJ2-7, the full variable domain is DAGVTQSPTHLIKTRGQQVTLRCSPKSGHDTVSWYQQALGQGPQFIFQYYEEEERQRGNFPDRFSGHQFPNYSSELNVNALLLGDSALYLCASSLRLGQGSDEQYFGPGTRLTVT.

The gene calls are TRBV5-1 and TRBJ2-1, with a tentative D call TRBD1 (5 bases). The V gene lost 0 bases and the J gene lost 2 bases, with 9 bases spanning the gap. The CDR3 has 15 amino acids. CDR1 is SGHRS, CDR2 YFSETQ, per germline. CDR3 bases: TGCGCCAGCAGCTTGGATCCCAGGGCCTACAATGAGCAGTTCTTC. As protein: CASSLDPRAYNEQFF.

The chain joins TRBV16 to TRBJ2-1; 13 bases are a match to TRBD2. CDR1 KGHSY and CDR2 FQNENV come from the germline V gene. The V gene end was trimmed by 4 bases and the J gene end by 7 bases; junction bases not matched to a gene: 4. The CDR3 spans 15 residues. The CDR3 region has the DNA TGTGCCAGCAGCCCTTGGACTAGCGGGGGAAATGAGCAGTTCTTC. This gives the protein CASSPWTSGGNEQFF.

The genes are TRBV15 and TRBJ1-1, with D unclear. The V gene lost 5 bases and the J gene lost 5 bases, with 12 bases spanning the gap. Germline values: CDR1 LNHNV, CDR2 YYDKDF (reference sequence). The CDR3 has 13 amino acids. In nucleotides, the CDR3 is TGTGCCACCAGCGATTCACTCTTAACTGAAGCTTTCTTT. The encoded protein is CATSDSLLTEAFF.

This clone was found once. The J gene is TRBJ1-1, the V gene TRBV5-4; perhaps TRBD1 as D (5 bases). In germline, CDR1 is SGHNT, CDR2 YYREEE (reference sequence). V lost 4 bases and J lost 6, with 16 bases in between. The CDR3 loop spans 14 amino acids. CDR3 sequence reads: CASSPSGTRAEAFF. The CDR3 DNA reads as TGTGCCAGCAGCCCCTCCGGGACTCGGGCTGAAGCTTTCTTT. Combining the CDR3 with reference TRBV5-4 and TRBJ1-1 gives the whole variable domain ETGVTQSPTHLIKTRGQQVTLRCSSQSGHNTVSWYQQALGQGPQFIFQYYREEENGRGNFPPRFSGLQFPNYSSELNVNALELDDSALYLCASSPSGTRAEAFFGQGTRLTVV.

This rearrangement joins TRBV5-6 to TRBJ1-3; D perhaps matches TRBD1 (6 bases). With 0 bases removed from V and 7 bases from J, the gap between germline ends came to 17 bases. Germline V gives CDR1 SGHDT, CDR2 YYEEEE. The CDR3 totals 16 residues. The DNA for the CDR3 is TGTGCCAGCAGCTTGGGGGACACCAAACACACTAACACCATATATTTT. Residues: CASSLGDTKHTNTIYF.

As DNA, the CDR3 is TGTGCCAGCAGCTTAGCGAGGGGCGGGGGCACAGATACGCAGTATTTT. Protein sequence: CASSLARGGGTDTQYF. The chain combines TRBV7-9 with TRBJ2-3; TRBD2 might be the D (6 bases). The V end lost 0 bases, the J end lost 1 base, and 11 bases lay between the germline ends. The CDR3 is 16 residues long. CDR1 is SEHNR and CDR2 is FQNEAQ in the germline V gene (reference sequence).